This is a list of T cell receptor beta chains from one sample in a study of beta chain features in type 1 diabetes. Assay: immunoSEQ multiplex PCR; the TCRdb copy retains only in-frame clones and omits some. The table includes 250,000 or so clones, 25% to 30% detected once. The specimen sequenced was central memory CD4+ T cells from blood. All receptors derive from a young man in good health. The CDR3 runs from the conserved cysteine through the conserved F or W. Fields, in order: V gene, clone size, J gene, CDR3 protein. Expanded clones get a size class; other rows say once, few or many, or leave the size out.

v_gene: TRBV5-4
abundance: .
j_gene: TRBJ2-1
CDR3aa: CASSLALGEKEQFF

v_gene: TRBV15
abundance: many
j_gene: TRBJ2-1
CDR3aa: CATSRVWGGQFF

v_gene: TRBV29-1
abundance: .
j_gene: TRBJ2-3
CDR3aa: CSVEPSTDTQYF

v_gene: TRBV2
abundance: .
j_gene: TRBJ2-7
CDR3aa: CASSEASGQTYEQYF

v_gene: TRBV18
abundance: .
j_gene: TRBJ2-7
CDR3aa: CASSPTNDAVEQYF

v_gene: TRBV5-5
abundance: few
j_gene: TRBJ2-5
CDR3aa: CASSPPGTGAISQETQYF

v_gene: TRBV5-1
abundance: few
j_gene: TRBJ2-1
CDR3aa: CASSFRGQGSNEQFF

v_gene: TRBV6-5
abundance: once
j_gene: TRBJ2-3
CDR3aa: CASALGTNTDTQYF

v_gene: TRBV7-9
abundance: many
j_gene: TRBJ2-3
CDR3aa: CASSAKGHGDTQYF

v_gene: TRBV6-5
abundance: few
j_gene: TRBJ2-5
CDR3aa: CASSFRDRHQETQYF

v_gene: TRBV6-1
abundance: .
j_gene: TRBJ2-1
CDR3aa: CASVQGAVSYNEQFF

v_gene: TRBV9
abundance: few
j_gene: TRBJ2-1
CDR3aa: CASSVASGRPTYNEQFF

v_gene: TRBV5-4
abundance: few
j_gene: TRBJ2-6
CDR3aa: CASSTDNSGANVLTF

v_gene: TRBV29-1
abundance: .
j_gene: TRBJ1-1
CDR3aa: CSFQHINTEAFF

v_gene: TRBV9
abundance: .
j_gene: TRBJ2-3
CDR3aa: CASSGGPLTDTQYF

v_gene: TRBV18
abundance: many
j_gene: TRBJ2-5
CDR3aa: CASSPQMDGEGKTQYF

v_gene: TRBV18
abundance: once
j_gene: TRBJ2-1
CDR3aa: CASARWDSIPNEQFF

v_gene: TRBV7-2
abundance: .
j_gene: TRBJ2-5
CDR3aa: CASSARRLQETQYF

v_gene: TRBV4-3
abundance: few
j_gene: TRBJ2-3
CDR3aa: CASSQDLTRGTGTDTQYF

v_gene: TRBV20-1
abundance: .
j_gene: TRBJ2-5
CDR3aa: CSASLETQYF

v_gene: TRBV10-3
abundance: .
j_gene: TRBJ2-3
CDR3aa: CAISGDTLDTQYF

v_gene: TRBV11-3
abundance: .
j_gene: TRBJ2-1
CDR3aa: CASSLGLAGGLEQFF

v_gene: TRBV30
abundance: many
j_gene: TRBJ1-2
CDR3aa: CAWSAQGRDYTF

v_gene: TRBV5-6
abundance: .
j_gene: TRBJ2-7
CDR3aa: CASSFGTHYEQYF

v_gene: TRBV10-3
abundance: few
j_gene: TRBJ2-5
CDR3aa: CATTDGTSGKETQYF

v_gene: TRBV2
abundance: .
j_gene: TRBJ1-2
CDR3aa: CATQKGRANYGYTF

v_gene: TRBV2
abundance: .
j_gene: TRBJ2-1
CDR3aa: CASSELGLAGGEQFF

v_gene: TRBV25-1
abundance: .
j_gene: TRBJ1-4
CDR3aa: CASSDTWEKLFF

v_gene: TRBV7-2
abundance: few
j_gene: TRBJ1-2
CDR3aa: CASSTNTLMGVYTF

v_gene: TRBV19
abundance: many
j_gene: TRBJ2-1
CDR3aa: CASSATLTSGGFNEQFF

v_gene: TRBV27
abundance: .
j_gene: TRBJ2-1
CDR3aa: CASSRPGLAGANEQFF

v_gene: TRBV18
abundance: few
j_gene: TRBJ2-1
CDR3aa: CASSPGTSNEQFF

v_gene: TRBV10-3
abundance: once
j_gene: TRBJ2-1
CDR3aa: CATQGNRGNEQFF

v_gene: TRBV7-9
abundance: once
j_gene: TRBJ1-6
CDR3aa: CASRVGTENSPLHF

v_gene: TRBV20-1
abundance: .
j_gene: TRBJ2-7
CDR3aa: CSARGRPEQYF